This T cell receptor beta chain was recovered during a study of blood T cell repertoires in COVID-19. This CDR3 is built from 13 residues. Trimming cost V 6 bases and J 2 bases; bases outside gene matches: 3. Cohort 3 recovery required two negative PCRs, clearance, or symptom resolution. TCRdb's table, derived via immunoSEQ multiplex PCR, lists solely in-frame clones and lacks some. The table records 150,000 or so clones, around 82% of them present only once. The V call is TRBV12-3 or TRBV12-4, the J call TRBJ2-5, with 7 bases lining up with TRBD1. Sequencing used PBMCs or T cells enriched from blood (not recorded which). The clonotype originates from a woman aged 45-65 years who had recovered from COVID-19. CDR3 loop: CASSPGQQETQYF. As DNA, the CDR3 is TGTGCCAGCAGCCCGGGACAGCAAGAGACCCAGTACTTC.